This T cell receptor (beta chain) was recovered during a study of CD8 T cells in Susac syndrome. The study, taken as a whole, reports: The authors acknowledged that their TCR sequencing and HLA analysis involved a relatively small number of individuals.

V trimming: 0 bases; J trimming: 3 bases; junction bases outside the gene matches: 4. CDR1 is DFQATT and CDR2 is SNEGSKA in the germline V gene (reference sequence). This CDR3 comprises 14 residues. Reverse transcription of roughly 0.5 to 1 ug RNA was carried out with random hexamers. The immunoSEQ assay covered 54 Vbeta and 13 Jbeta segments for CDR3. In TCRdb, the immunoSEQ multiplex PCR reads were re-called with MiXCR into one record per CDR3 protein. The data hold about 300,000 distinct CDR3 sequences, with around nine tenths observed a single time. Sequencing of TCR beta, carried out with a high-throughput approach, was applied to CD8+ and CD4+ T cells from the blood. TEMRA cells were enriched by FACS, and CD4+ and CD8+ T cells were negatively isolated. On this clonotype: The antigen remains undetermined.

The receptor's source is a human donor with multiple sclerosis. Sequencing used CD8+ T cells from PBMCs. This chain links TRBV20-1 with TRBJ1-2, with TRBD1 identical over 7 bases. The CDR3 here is CSARDHRGDYGYTF. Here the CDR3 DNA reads TGCAGTGCTAGAGACCACAGGGGAGACTATGGCTACACCTTC.